These T cell receptor beta chains were read from a single sample in a study of identical twins. Each CDR3 protein gets one entry after TCRdb re-called the 5' RACE reads with MiXCR. The sample carries about 240,000 distinct CDR3 sequences, 10% to 15% recorded once. These same data were also listed under a study on yellow fever vaccine responses in identical twins.

Sequenced material: memory (CD45RO+) T cells sorted from blood. All receptors derive from a woman between 18 and 29 years old in good health. The conserved cysteine and the conserved F or W are not part of the CDR3 here. The order of the fields is clone size, V gene, CDR3 length, CDR3 protein. The listing skips clone size in some rows; elsewhere it reads once, few, many or a size class.

>many|TRBV20-1|13
SARSSGTNTGELF
>.|TRBV12-3/TRBV12-4|12
ASSRGQGWETQY
>many|TRBV6-6|11
ASRWPGTDDLY
>few|TRBV7-2|14
ASSLVVSSGGYEQY
>many|TRBV7-3|13
ASSTGTALNTEAF
>.|TRBV12-3/TRBV12-4|15
ASSQYYPVRDPGELF
>few|TRBV4-3|12
ASSQDHRPNIQY
>.|TRBV6-1|14
ASSRGRDTSTDTQY
>many|TRBV20-1|14
SARGGGGGDGTEAF
>few|TRBV6-6|11
ASSFGQIETQY
>.|TRBV10-3|11
ATGHDLSYEQY
>many|TRBV4-1|13
ASSQGRGHPYEQY
>many|TRBV5-5|14
ASSPGTGAPDTEAF
>.|TRBV7-2|13
ASRLGRGGHNEQF
>few|TRBV19|12
ASMAREGGTEAF
>.|TRBV29-1|14
SVGTSGSQYTGELF
>many|TRBV9|14
ASSVDLRGKWDTQY
>many|TRBV24-1|13
ATSDPADSSYEQY
>.|TRBV18|13
ASSPAGQANYEQY
>many|TRBV3-1|12
ASSPSGGTDTQY
>.|TRBV20-1|15
SARREGQPGYSYEQY
>few|TRBV4-2|15
ASSQEQPDRFAGELF
>few|TRBV7-9|14
ASSLASGTGVEKLF
>.|TRBV2|13
ASRPTGAGANVLT
>many|TRBV10-3|11
AITNDRVETQY
>.|TRBV28|10
ASSPDRGEAF
>many|TRBV27|12
ASSSGLITGELF
>few|TRBV7-9|14
ASSLDITGGTGELF
>few|TRBV7-2|12
ASSLVSGAETQY
>few|TRBV9|12
ASSKSDRFIAQY
>.|TRBV2|12
ASSSIGAAYEQF
>.|TRBV29-1|9
SADGGYEQY
>few|TRBV6-1|16
ASRQTPRAGPSTGELF
>few|TRBV6-6|9
ASASGGEQY
>.|TRBV12-3/TRBV12-4|11
ASSWGGGQPQH
>few|TRBV6-1|11
ASRTGTLYEQY
>.|TRBV20-1|13
SAREAAGRRETQY
>few|TRBV7-9|12
ASSPVDRVYGYT
>.|TRBV7-9|12
ASSFGQSAYEQY
>.|TRBV20-1|13
SASGLAGPTGELF
>few|TRBV11-1|11
ASSSEANTEAF
>many|TRBV5-1|15
ASSFGLNGEIFYGYT